These T cell receptor beta chains were read from a single sample in a study of blood T cells in healthy people across ages. TCRdb processed the 5' RACE reads anew with MiXCR; each CDR3 protein has one entry. This table holds some 700,000 distinct CDR3 sequences, approximately 43% found once. Sequencing was performed on blood. The receptor set was obtained from a woman aged 55-70 years in good health. The CDR3 runs from the conserved cysteine through the conserved F or W. The order of the fields is clone size, J gene, D gene, V gene, CDR3 DNA, CDR3 protein. The D gene is left open where the match is weak. Expanded clones are given a class, and other clones once, few, many or no size at all.

abundance: few; j_gene: TRBJ2-1; d_gene: .; v_gene: TRBV11-3; CDR3nt: TGTGCCAGCAGCCCGCGGGCCTACAATGAGCAGTTCTTC; CDR3aa: CASSPRAYNEQFF
abundance: few; j_gene: TRBJ1-5; d_gene: .; v_gene: TRBV18; CDR3nt: TGTGCCAGCTCACCAGATCAAAATCAGCCCCAGCATTTT; CDR3aa: CASSPDQNQPQHF
abundance: .; j_gene: TRBJ2-3; d_gene: TRBD2; v_gene: TRBV7-2; CDR3nt: TGTGCCAGCAGCGGCCAACCGGGGGGAGATACGCAGTATTTT; CDR3aa: CASSGQPGGDTQYF
abundance: few; j_gene: TRBJ2-1; d_gene: .; v_gene: TRBV3-1; CDR3nt: TGTGCCAGCAGCCAAGGGGGGGGGCCAGGGAATGAGCAGTTCTTC; CDR3aa: CASSQGGGPGNEQFF
abundance: few; j_gene: TRBJ2-1; d_gene: .; v_gene: TRBV7-3; CDR3nt: TGTGCCAGCAGCTCCATAGCGGTACCCTACAATGAGCAGTTCTTC; CDR3aa: CASSSIAVPYNEQFF
abundance: few; j_gene: TRBJ1-6; d_gene: .; v_gene: TRBV20-1; CDR3nt: TGCAGTGCTAGAGATCAGGGGTCGTATTCACCCCTCCACTTT; CDR3aa: CSARDQGSYSPLHF
abundance: few; j_gene: TRBJ2-7; d_gene: TRBD1; v_gene: TRBV5-1; CDR3nt: TGCGCCAGCAGCTTTGGCCAGGGGGCCTCCTACGAGCAGTACTTC; CDR3aa: CASSFGQGASYEQYF
abundance: .; j_gene: TRBJ2-2; d_gene: TRBD2; v_gene: TRBV7-2; CDR3nt: TGTGCCAGCAGCTCTAGCGGGGGGGTTGGGGAGCTGTTTTTT; CDR3aa: CASSSSGGVGELFF
abundance: many; j_gene: TRBJ2-3; d_gene: .; v_gene: TRBV20-1; CDR3nt: TGCAGTGCCTTCACAGATACGCAGTATTTT; CDR3aa: CSAFTDTQYF
abundance: few; j_gene: TRBJ2-5; d_gene: .; v_gene: TRBV20-1; CDR3nt: TGCAGTCCCGACGTCAGAGGCCAAGAGACCCAGTACTTC; CDR3aa: CSPDVRGQETQYF
abundance: few; j_gene: TRBJ2-5; d_gene: TRBD1; v_gene: TRBV7-2; CDR3nt: TGTGCCAGCAGCTTAGCGGGGACAGTCCAAGAGACCCAGTACTTC; CDR3aa: CASSLAGTVQETQYF
abundance: few; j_gene: TRBJ1-1; d_gene: .; v_gene: TRBV10-3; CDR3nt: TGTGCCATCAGTGAGGAACCCAGGGGGAACACTGAAGCTTTCTTT; CDR3aa: CAISEEPRGNTEAFF
abundance: few; j_gene: TRBJ2-7; d_gene: TRBD2; v_gene: TRBV5-1; CDR3nt: TGCGCCAGCCAGGGCGGGAGGAAGGGCGAGCAGTACTTC; CDR3aa: CASQGGRKGEQYF
abundance: many; j_gene: TRBJ2-1; d_gene: .; v_gene: TRBV28; CDR3nt: TGTGCCAGCGGGTGGCGGGAGCAGTTCTTC; CDR3aa: CASGWREQFF
abundance: .; j_gene: TRBJ2-3; d_gene: .; v_gene: TRBV12-3/TRBV12-4; CDR3nt: TGTGCCAGCCAATATTCAGGAGGCGCAGATGCGCAGTATTTT; CDR3aa: CASQYSGGADAQYF
abundance: many; j_gene: TRBJ2-7; d_gene: TRBD2; v_gene: TRBV4-3; CDR3nt: TGCGCCAGCAGCTCCACGTACGACGCGGGAGTCCACGAGCAGTACTTC; CDR3aa: CASSSTYDAGVHEQYF
abundance: .; j_gene: TRBJ2-7; d_gene: .; v_gene: TRBV20-1; CDR3nt: TGCAGTGCTAGAGATTGGAGGCGGGGCTACGAGCAGTACTTC; CDR3aa: CSARDWRRGYEQYF
abundance: .; j_gene: TRBJ1-5; d_gene: .; v_gene: TRBV25-1; CDR3nt: TGTGCCAGCAGCTCGACAGGTCCCCTTCAGCCCCAGCATTTT; CDR3aa: CASSSTGPLQPQHF
abundance: .; j_gene: TRBJ2-7; d_gene: .; v_gene: TRBV30; CDR3nt: TGTGCCTGGAGTAGGGCCTCGAGCGAGCAGTACTTC; CDR3aa: CAWSRASSEQYF
abundance: .; j_gene: TRBJ1-6; d_gene: .; v_gene: TRBV18; CDR3nt: TGTGCCAGCTCACCCGACGCGAGGTATTCACCCCTCCACTTT; CDR3aa: CASSPDARYSPLHF
abundance: .; j_gene: TRBJ1-1; d_gene: .; v_gene: TRBV24-1; CDR3nt: TGTGCCACCAGTGAGGGAGCCGACAGGCCGGGCGGGGCTTTCTTT; CDR3aa: CATSEGADRPGGAFF
abundance: .; j_gene: TRBJ1-4; d_gene: .; v_gene: TRBV10-3; CDR3nt: TGTGCCATCAGCAGGACGGATGAAAAACTGTTTTTT; CDR3aa: CAISRTDEKLFF
abundance: .; j_gene: TRBJ1-5; d_gene: TRBD1; v_gene: TRBV7-2; CDR3nt: TGTGCCAGCAGCTGGACAGGGGCGGGCAATCAGCCCCAGCATTTT; CDR3aa: CASSWTGAGNQPQHF
abundance: few; j_gene: TRBJ2-7; d_gene: TRBD2; v_gene: TRBV11-2; CDR3nt: TGTGCCAGCAGCATGGGACTAGTGTACGAGCAGTACTTC; CDR3aa: CASSMGLVYEQYF
abundance: .; j_gene: TRBJ2-3; d_gene: TRBD2; v_gene: TRBV4-2; CDR3nt: TGTGCCAGCAGCCACCCAATGGTAACTTTAGGACTAGCGGAAAGCACAGATACGCAGTATTTT; CDR3aa: CASSHPMVTLGLAESTDTQYF
abundance: .; j_gene: TRBJ2-2; d_gene: .; v_gene: TRBV11-2; CDR3nt: TGTGCCAGCAGCCCGACCCGCGGGGAGCTGTTTTTT; CDR3aa: CASSPTRGELFF
abundance: .; j_gene: TRBJ2-3; d_gene: .; v_gene: TRBV21-1; CDR3nt: TGTGCCAGCAGCCCTCGAGCGGGGGGATTCCCTAGCACAGATACGCAGTATTTT; CDR3aa: CASSPRAGGFPSTDTQYF
abundance: few; j_gene: TRBJ2-7; d_gene: .; v_gene: TRBV12-3/TRBV12-4; CDR3nt: TGTGCCAGCAATCTCTTCGGCAACGAGCAGTACTTC; CDR3aa: CASNLFGNEQYF
abundance: .; j_gene: TRBJ1-1; d_gene: .; v_gene: TRBV7-9; CDR3nt: TGTGCCAGCAGCTCAGGGAATCTAGTAGCTTTCTTT; CDR3aa: CASSSGNLVAFF
abundance: many; j_gene: TRBJ2-5; d_gene: TRBD1; v_gene: TRBV4-1; CDR3nt: TGCGCCAGCAGCCAAGACAGGGGGCAGGAGACCCAGTACTTC; CDR3aa: CASSQDRGQETQYF
abundance: few; j_gene: TRBJ1-1; d_gene: .; v_gene: TRBV7-3; CDR3nt: TGTGCCAGCAGCTTAACTCAGGGGAAGGGAGCTTTCTTT; CDR3aa: CASSLTQGKGAFF
abundance: few; j_gene: TRBJ1-2; d_gene: TRBD1; v_gene: TRBV6-1; CDR3nt: TGTGCCATCGAACCTCCCCCAGGGAGGGGGCAAGGCTACACCTTC; CDR3aa: CAIEPPPGRGQGYTF
abundance: .; j_gene: TRBJ2-7; d_gene: .; v_gene: TRBV7-2; CDR3nt: TGTGCCAGCAGCCACCCTCGGGGCGAGAACGAGCAGTACTTC; CDR3aa: CASSHPRGENEQYF
abundance: few; j_gene: TRBJ2-3; d_gene: .; v_gene: TRBV6-2/TRBV6-3; CDR3nt: TGTGCCAGCAAGGATGGGTTTCCTAATACGCAGTATTTT; CDR3aa: CASKDGFPNTQYF
abundance: few; j_gene: TRBJ2-7; d_gene: .; v_gene: TRBV10-3; CDR3nt: TGTGCCATCAGTGAGGGGACATCCTACGAGCAGTACTTC; CDR3aa: CAISEGTSYEQYF
abundance: .; j_gene: TRBJ1-4; d_gene: .; v_gene: TRBV6-5; CDR3nt: TGTGCCAGCAGTTACTCGTCCCCACAGGGCAATGAAAAACTGTTTTTT; CDR3aa: CASSYSSPQGNEKLFF
abundance: .; j_gene: TRBJ2-1; d_gene: .; v_gene: TRBV20-1; CDR3nt: TGCAGTGCTAGACCCCGGGACCGGTGGTACAATGAGCAGTTCTTC; CDR3aa: CSARPRDRWYNEQFF
abundance: few; j_gene: TRBJ2-1; d_gene: .; v_gene: TRBV5-1; CDR3nt: TGCGCCAGCAGCTTGGCCCCGGAGGGTTGGGAGCAGTTCTTC; CDR3aa: CASSLAPEGWEQFF
abundance: few; j_gene: TRBJ1-1; d_gene: .; v_gene: TRBV20-1; CDR3nt: TGCAGTGCTAGAGATCAAGGGCCGGAATGGACTGAAGCTTTCTTT; CDR3aa: CSARDQGPEWTEAFF
abundance: .; j_gene: TRBJ2-5; d_gene: TRBD2; v_gene: TRBV6-1; CDR3nt: TGTGCCAGCAGTGAGTGGCTAGCGGGGGCACAAGAGACCCAGTACTTC; CDR3aa: CASSEWLAGAQETQYF
abundance: .; j_gene: TRBJ1-2; d_gene: .; v_gene: TRBV6-5; CDR3nt: TGTGCCAGCAGTTACTCGATAGACAGCCGCTATGGCTACACCTTC; CDR3aa: CASSYSIDSRYGYTF
abundance: .; j_gene: TRBJ2-5; d_gene: .; v_gene: TRBV5-1; CDR3nt: TGCGCCAGCAGCTTGGCCTTTGGAAGCTCCAATGAGCAGTACTTC; CDR3aa: CASSLAFGSSNEQYF
abundance: few; j_gene: TRBJ2-7; d_gene: .; v_gene: TRBV5-6; CDR3nt: TGTGCCAGCAGCTTGGGGCAGATCCTCCAGGACGAGCAGTACTTC; CDR3aa: CASSLGQILQDEQYF
abundance: .; j_gene: TRBJ2-3; d_gene: TRBD2; v_gene: TRBV20-1; CDR3nt: TGCAGTGCTAAAGGGACTAGCAGGGCCACAGATACGCAGTATTTT; CDR3aa: CSAKGTSRATDTQYF
abundance: .; j_gene: TRBJ2-1; d_gene: .; v_gene: TRBV20-1; CDR3nt: TGCAGTGGGGACACCAATGTCGGCAATGAGCAGTTCTTC; CDR3aa: CSGDTNVGNEQFF
abundance: few; j_gene: TRBJ2-6; d_gene: .; v_gene: TRBV7-2; CDR3nt: TGTGCCAGCAGCTTCCGCTCTGGGGCCAACGTCCTGACTTTC; CDR3aa: CASSFRSGANVLTF
abundance: .; j_gene: TRBJ1-4; d_gene: .; v_gene: TRBV4-2; CDR3nt: TGTGCCAGCAGCCAAGAAGGGGCGGATGAAAAACTGTTTTTT; CDR3aa: CASSQEGADEKLFF
abundance: .; j_gene: TRBJ2-1; d_gene: .; v_gene: TRBV15; CDR3nt: TGTGCCACCAGCAGAGCACTAGCAGAGCAGTTCTTC; CDR3aa: CATSRALAEQFF
abundance: .; j_gene: TRBJ2-7; d_gene: .; v_gene: TRBV6-5; CDR3nt: TGTGCCAGCAGTTACCCGCAACAGGGACGACCGGTATACGAGCAGTACTTC; CDR3aa: CASSYPQQGRPVYEQYF
abundance: few; j_gene: TRBJ2-3; d_gene: .; v_gene: TRBV10-3; CDR3nt: TGTGCCACCAGGGGCGGGCCCGATACGCAGTATTTT; CDR3aa: CATRGGPDTQYF
abundance: .; j_gene: TRBJ2-6; d_gene: .; v_gene: TRBV24-1; CDR3nt: TGTGCCACCAGTGACGACACGGGGATCTCTGGGGCCAACGTCCTGACTTTC; CDR3aa: CATSDDTGISGANVLTF
abundance: few; j_gene: TRBJ1-2; d_gene: .; v_gene: TRBV16; CDR3nt: TGTGCCAGCGGGTCCGAGGGATGGACCGGTGGCTACACCTTC; CDR3aa: CASGSEGWTGGYTF
abundance: few; j_gene: TRBJ2-7; d_gene: .; v_gene: TRBV7-9; CDR3nt: TGTGCCAGCAGCTTAGATCGGGGCCGTCCCTACGAGCAGTACTTC; CDR3aa: CASSLDRGRPYEQYF